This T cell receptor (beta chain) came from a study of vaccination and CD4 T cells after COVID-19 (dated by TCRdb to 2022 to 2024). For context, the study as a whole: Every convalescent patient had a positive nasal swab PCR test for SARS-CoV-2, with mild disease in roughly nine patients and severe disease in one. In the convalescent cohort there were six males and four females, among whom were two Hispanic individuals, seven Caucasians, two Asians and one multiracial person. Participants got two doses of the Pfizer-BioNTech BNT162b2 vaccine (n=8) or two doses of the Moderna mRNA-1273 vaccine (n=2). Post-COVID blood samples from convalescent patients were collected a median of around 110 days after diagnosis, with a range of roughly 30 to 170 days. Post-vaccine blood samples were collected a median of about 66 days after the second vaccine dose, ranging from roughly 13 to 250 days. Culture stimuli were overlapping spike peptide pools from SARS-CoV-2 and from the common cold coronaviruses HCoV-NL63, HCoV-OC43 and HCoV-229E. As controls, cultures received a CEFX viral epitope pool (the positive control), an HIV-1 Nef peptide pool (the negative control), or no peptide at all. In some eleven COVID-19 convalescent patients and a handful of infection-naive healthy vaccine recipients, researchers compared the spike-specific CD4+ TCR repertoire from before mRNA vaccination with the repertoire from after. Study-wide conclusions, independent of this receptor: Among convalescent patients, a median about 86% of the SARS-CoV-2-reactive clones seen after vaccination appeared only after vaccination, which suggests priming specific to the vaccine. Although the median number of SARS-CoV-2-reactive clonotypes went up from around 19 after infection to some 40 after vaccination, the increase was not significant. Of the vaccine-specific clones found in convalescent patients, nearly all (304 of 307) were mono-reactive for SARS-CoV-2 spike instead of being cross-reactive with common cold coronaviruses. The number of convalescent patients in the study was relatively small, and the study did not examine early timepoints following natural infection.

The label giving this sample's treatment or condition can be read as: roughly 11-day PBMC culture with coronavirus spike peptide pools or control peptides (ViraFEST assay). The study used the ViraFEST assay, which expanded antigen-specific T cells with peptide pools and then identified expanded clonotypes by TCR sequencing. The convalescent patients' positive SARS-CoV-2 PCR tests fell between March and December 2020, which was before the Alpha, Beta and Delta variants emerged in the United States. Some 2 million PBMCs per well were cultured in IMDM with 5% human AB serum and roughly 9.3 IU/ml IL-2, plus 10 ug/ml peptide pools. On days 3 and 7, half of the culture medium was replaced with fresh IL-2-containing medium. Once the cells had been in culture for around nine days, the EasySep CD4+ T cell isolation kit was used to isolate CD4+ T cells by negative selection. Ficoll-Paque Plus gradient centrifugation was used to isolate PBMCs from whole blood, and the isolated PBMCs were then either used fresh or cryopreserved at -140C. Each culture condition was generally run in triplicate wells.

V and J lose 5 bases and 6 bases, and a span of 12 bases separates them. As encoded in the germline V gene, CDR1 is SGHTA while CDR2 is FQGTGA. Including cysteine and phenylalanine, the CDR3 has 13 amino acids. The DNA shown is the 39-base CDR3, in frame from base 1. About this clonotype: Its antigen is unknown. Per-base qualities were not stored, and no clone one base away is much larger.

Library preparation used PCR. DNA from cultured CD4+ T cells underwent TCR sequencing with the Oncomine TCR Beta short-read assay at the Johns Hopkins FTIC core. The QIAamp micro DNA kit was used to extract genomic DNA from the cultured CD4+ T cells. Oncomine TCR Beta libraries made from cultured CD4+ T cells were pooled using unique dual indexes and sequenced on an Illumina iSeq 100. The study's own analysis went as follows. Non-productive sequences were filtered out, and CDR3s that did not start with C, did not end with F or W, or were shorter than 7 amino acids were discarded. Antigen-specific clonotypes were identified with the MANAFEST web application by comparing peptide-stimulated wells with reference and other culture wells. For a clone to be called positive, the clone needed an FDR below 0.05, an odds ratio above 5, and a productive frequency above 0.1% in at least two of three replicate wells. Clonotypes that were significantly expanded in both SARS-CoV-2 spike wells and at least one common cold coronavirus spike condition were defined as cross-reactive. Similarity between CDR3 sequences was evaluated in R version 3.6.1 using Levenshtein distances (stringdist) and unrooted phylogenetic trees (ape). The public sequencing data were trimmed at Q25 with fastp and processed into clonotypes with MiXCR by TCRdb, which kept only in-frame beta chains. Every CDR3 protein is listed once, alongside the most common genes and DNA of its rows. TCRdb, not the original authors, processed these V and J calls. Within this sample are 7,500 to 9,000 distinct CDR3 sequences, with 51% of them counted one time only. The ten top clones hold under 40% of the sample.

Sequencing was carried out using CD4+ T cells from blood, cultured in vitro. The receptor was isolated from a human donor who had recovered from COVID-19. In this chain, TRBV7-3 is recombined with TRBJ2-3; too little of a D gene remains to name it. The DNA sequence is TGTGCCAGCAGCCTACGGGCCCCCGATACGCAGTATTTT. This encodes CASSLRAPDTQYF.